Following are 15 T cell receptor beta chains from one sample sequenced in a study of beta chain features in type 1 diabetes. What was sequenced were expressed TCRB transcripts, since all of the isolated RNA had been reverse transcribed. The repertoire was sequenced with immunoSEQ multiplex PCR; TCRdb's copy has only in-frame clones and lacks some. The sample carries around 430,000 clones, approximately 28% recorded once. Sequenced sample: naive CD4+ T cells from blood. The origin of the receptors is a young man in good health.

The genes are TRBV2 and TRBJ1-2; possible D gene TRBD1, 5 bases. The V gene lost 6 bases and the J gene lost 7 bases, with 12 bases spanning the gap. The germline V gene encodes CDR1 SNHLY and CDR2 FYNNEI. This CDR3 has 12 residues. The CDR3 nucleotides are TGTGCCAGCAGCCTAATCCAGGGTGGCTACACCTTC. It translates to CASSLIQGGYTF.

This clone occurred a few times. This chain uses TRBV4-1 with TRBJ2-1, with 11 bases fitting TRBD2. The CDR3 runs 17 residues. With V trimmed by 4 bases and J by 0 bases, 5 bases remained unmatched. Germline CDR1 MGHRA, CDR2 YSYEKL. CDR3 protein: CASSPPGLAGSYNEQFF. CDR3 bases: TGCGCCAGCAGCCCACCCGGACTAGCGGGCTCCTACAATGAGCAGTTCTTC.

V gene TRBV2 combines with J gene TRBJ2-7; D remains ambiguous. CDR3 length: 13 amino acids. V was pared by 0 bases and J by 3 bases, with 6 bases between. Germline V lookup: CDR1 SNHLY, CDR2 FYNNEI. The chain's CDR3 is CASSEAVSYEQYF. The CDR3 DNA reads TGTGCCAGCAGTGAAGCTGTCAGCTACGAGCAGTACTTC.

This chain joins TRBV10-3 and TRBJ2-2; D perhaps matches TRBD2 (6 bases). Trimming removed 6 bases at V and 4 bases at J, with 9 bases between. Germline CDR1 reads ENHRY; CDR2 reads SYGVKD. The CDR3 runs to 13 residues. Here the CDR3 reads CAIRIGGTGELFF. The CDR3 nucleotides read TGTGCCATCAGGATCGGGGGCACCGGGGAGCTGTTTTTT.

This clone was counted a few times. The sample has other DNA sequences that encode this CDR3 too. The chain uses TRBV5-1 and TRBJ2-5; TRBD1 agrees at 7 bases. V trimming: 0 bases; J trimming: 2 bases; junction bases outside the gene matches: 1. The CDR3 is 14 residues long. Germline CDR1 reads SGHRS; CDR2 reads YFSETQ. CDR3 region: CASSLVGQQETQYF. The CDR3 coding sequence is TGCGCCAGCAGCTTGGTGGGACAGCAAGAGACCCAGTACTTC.

J is TRBJ2-5 and V is TRBV5-4, with D perhaps being TRBD1 or TRBD2 (5 bases each). Trimming cost V 3 bases and J 2 bases, with 17 bases left between them. Germline CDR1 is SGHNT and CDR2 is YYREEE (reference sequence). The CDR3 is made up of 16 amino acids. The DNA for the CDR3 is TGTGCCAGCAGCTCGAGCCGGGACGGTTCTCAAGAGACCCAGTACTTC. Protein sequence: CASSSSRDGSQETQYF.

Only a few counts were recorded for this clone. The gene calls are TRBV7-9 and TRBJ2-3, with TRBD1 matching 9 bases. J gave up 0 bases and V 7 bases, and 8 bases lay outside the gene matches. Germline assignment: CDR1 SEHNR and CDR2 FQNEAQ (reference sequence). This CDR3 is 16 amino acids long. CDR3 sequence reads: CASTKPGTGSTDTQYF. CDR3 sequence (DNA): TGTGCCAGCACCAAACCGGGGACAGGGAGCACAGATACGCAGTATTTT. The whole variable domain, remainder taken from reference TRBV7-9 and TRBJ2-3, is DTGVSQNPRHKITKRGQNVTFRCDPISEHNRLYWYRQTLGQGPEFLTYFQNEAQLEKSRLLSDRFSAERPKGSFSTLEIQRTEQGDSAMYLCASTKPGTGSTDTQYFGPGTRLTVL.

The V and J genes are TRBV2 and TRBJ2-6; D not resolved. The CDR3 has 14 residues. V was trimmed by 8 bases and J by 4 bases, leaving 12 bases between them. Germline CDR1 reads SNHLY; CDR2 reads FYNNEI. In nucleotides, the CDR3 is TGTGCCAGCGTGGGTTTGGTAGGGGCCAACGTCCTGACTTTC. Its translation: CASVGLVGANVLTF.

V and J are TRBV7-9 and TRBJ2-6, with D uncertain. The CDR3 is made up of 16 amino acids. V lost 6 bases, J lost 1 base, and 13 bases lay in between. The germline CDR1 and CDR2 sequences are SEHNR and FQNEAQ (reference sequence). The CDR3 is CASSPFWQSGANVLTF. In DNA form, the CDR3 reads TGTGCCAGCAGTCCATTTTGGCAATCTGGGGCCAACGTCCTGACTTTC. The full variable domain, completed using reference TRBV7-9 and TRBJ2-6, is DTGVSQNPRHKITKRGQNVTFRCDPISEHNRLYWYRQTLGQGPEFLTYFQNEAQLEKSRLLSDRFSAERPKGSFSTLEIQRTEQGDSAMYLCASSPFWQSGANVLTFGAGSRLTVL.

Points on this clone: The same CDR3 can be traced to other DNA sequences in this sample. The rearrangement uses TRBV29-1 and TRBJ2-3; 10 bases line up with TRBD2. The CDR3 has 13 residues. The trim removed 7 bases at V and 4 bases at J, leaving 5 bases unmatched. Germline-derived CDR1 and CDR2 are SQVTM and ANQGSEA. DNA for the CDR3: TGCAGCGGGGGTCTAGCGGGAGCAGATACGCAGTATTTT. Encoded protein: CSGGLAGADTQYF.

This clone was counted a few times. This chain connects TRBV5-4 to TRBJ2-5; 7 bases are shared with TRBD2. V shed 0 bases and J 0 bases; nucleotides not matched to a gene: 5. CDR1 is SGHNT and CDR2 is YYREEE in the germline V gene (reference sequence). This CDR3 region has 16 residues. The CDR3 DNA follows: TGTGCCAGCAGCTTGGAGGGAGGGGCCTACCAAGAGACCCAGTACTTC. This sequence encodes CASSLEGGAYQETQYF.

This chain connects TRBV5-1 to TRBJ2-4; D possibly corresponds to TRBD1 (5 bases). V was cut by 1 base and J by 9 bases, with 14 bases left in between. The CDR3 covers 14 residues. Germline lookup yields CDR1 SGHRS and CDR2 YFSETQ. CDR3 loop: CASSLTTQGGIQYF. As DNA, the CDR3 is TGCGCCAGCAGCTTGACTACTCAGGGCGGCATTCAGTACTTC.

Regarding this clone: Other DNA variants within this sample encode the same CDR3. V gene TRBV5-6 combines with J gene TRBJ2-1; D is unclear. Germline V gene sequence: CDR1 SGHDT, CDR2 YYEEEE. The V gene lost 0 bases and the J gene lost 7 bases, with 5 bases spanning the gap. The length of the CDR3 is 12 residues. The CDR3 DNA reads TGTGCCAGCAGCTTGGAACGGAATGAGCAGTTCTTC. Its protein is CASSLERNEQFF.

The chain couples TRBV29-1 to TRBJ1-1, with TRBD1 as a possible D gene (5 bases). The germline CDR1 and CDR2 sequences are SQVTM and ANQGSEA. The CDR3 is 13 amino acids. Trimming removed 4 bases from V and 3 bases from J, with 12 bases in between. This CDR3 reads CSVAGTRHTEAFF. As DNA, the CDR3 is TGCAGCGTTGCAGGGACCCGACACACTGAAGCTTTCTTT.

In its sample, this clone was seen once. V is TRBV28 and J is TRBJ2-7; D is uncertain. The germline V and J ends were trimmed by 6 bases and 1 base, with 7 bases remaining between them. The germline V gene encodes CDR1 MDHEN and CDR2 SYDVKM. The CDR3 sequence is 12 residues long. CDR3 in DNA: TGTGCCAGCAGCCCCAGGTCCTACGAGCAGTACTTC. As protein: CASSPRSYEQYF. The whole variable domain, remainder taken from reference TRBV28 and TRBJ2-7, is DVKVTQSSRYLVKRTGEKVFLECVQDMDHENMFWYRQDPGLGLRLIYFSYDVKMKEKGDIPEGYSVSREKKERFSLILESASTNQTSMYLCASSPRSYEQYFGPGTRLTVT.